These T cell receptor beta chains were read from a single sample in a study of technical replicates of blood from a handful of donors. TCRdb's table, derived via immunoSEQ multiplex PCR, lists solely in-frame clones and lacks some. The data show over 65,000 clones, with roughly 98% seen just once and roughly 0.17% held by the top ten. Sequencing used T cells isolated from PBMCs. These receptors all stem from a human donor in good health. The conserved cysteine and the conserved F or W are not part of the CDR3 here.

CDR3 protein: ASRERTGSYNEQF
V gene: TRBV2
CDR3 length: 13

CDR3 protein: SAESPVSSYNEQF
V gene: TRBV29-1
CDR3 length: 13

CDR3 protein: ASSPNGGYTEAF
V gene: TRBV18
CDR3 length: 12

CDR3 protein: ASSLAQETQY
V gene: TRBV5-4
CDR3 length: 10

CDR3 protein: SVVPGQLSNTEAF
V gene: TRBV29-1
CDR3 length: 13

CDR3 protein: ASTNPNPTEETQY
V gene: TRBV7-8
CDR3 length: 13

CDR3 protein: ASSQGHMNTEAF
V gene: TRBV4-1
CDR3 length: 12

CDR3 protein: ASSLAGTPTDTQY
V gene: TRBV11-3
CDR3 length: 13

CDR3 protein: ASYGGYNEQF
V gene: TRBV6-5
CDR3 length: 10

CDR3 protein: ASSPLTSEAF
V gene: TRBV7-7
CDR3 length: 10

CDR3 protein: ASSPLGQGGIDEQF
V gene: TRBV28
CDR3 length: 14

CDR3 protein: ASKRQKKETQY
V gene: TRBV7-9
CDR3 length: 11

CDR3 protein: ASSRPGQGSNYGYT
V gene: TRBV4-1
CDR3 length: 14

CDR3 protein: ASSWRSGELF
V gene: TRBV19
CDR3 length: 10